The rows below give T cell receptor beta chains drawn from one sample of a study of T cells in localized non-small cell lung cancer. Assay: immunoSEQ multiplex PCR; the TCRdb copy retains only in-frame clones and omits some. The sample carries tens of thousands of clones, roughly 83% recorded once. The material was peripheral blood, obtained before any cancer treatment. These receptors were taken from a female donor aged 60 or older with stage I lung adenocarcinoma. CDR3s leave out the opening cysteine and the closing phenylalanine or tryptophan. Each record gives: J gene, V gene, CDR3 protein.

J gene: TRBJ1-1; V gene: TRBV29-1; CDR3 protein: SVEVSGFTEAF
J gene: TRBJ2-1; V gene: TRBV15; CDR3 protein: ATSRGDRGVAGEQF
J gene: TRBJ2-3; V gene: TRBV7-9; CDR3 protein: ASSPPRRHPSTDTQY
J gene: TRBJ2-7; V gene: TRBV10-3; CDR3 protein: AISASIAEDSYEQY
J gene: TRBJ2-3; V gene: TRBV7-8; CDR3 protein: ASSLRAGSNTDTQY
J gene: TRBJ2-2; V gene: TRBV11-3; CDR3 protein: ASTRSNTGELF
J gene: TRBJ1-4; V gene: TRBV18; CDR3 protein: ASSRQGAFEKLF
J gene: TRBJ2-1; V gene: TRBV19; CDR3 protein: ASSIVVEQF
J gene: TRBJ1-1; V gene: TRBV5-1; CDR3 protein: ASSLAGGRLTEAF
J gene: TRBJ1-6; V gene: TRBV11-1; CDR3 protein: ASSFSGNNSPLH
J gene: TRBJ2-3; V gene: TRBV5-1; CDR3 protein: ASSLELGTETQY
J gene: TRBJ2-1; V gene: TRBV9; CDR3 protein: ASSPTSGAVNEQF
J gene: TRBJ2-3; V gene: TRBV4-2; CDR3 protein: ASSPSWLAGEITGTDTQY
J gene: TRBJ2-5; V gene: TRBV5-1; CDR3 protein: ASSSGDPQETQY
J gene: TRBJ2-7; V gene: TRBV6-1; CDR3 protein: ASSGLAGDSYEQY
J gene: TRBJ2-3; V gene: TRBV6-6; CDR3 protein: ASSGLTGTKGNTQY
J gene: TRBJ2-7; V gene: TRBV18; CDR3 protein: TSSVAGGYEQY
J gene: TRBJ1-1; V gene: TRBV4-2; CDR3 protein: ASSTRDRGQGAF
J gene: TRBJ2-1; V gene: TRBV23-1; CDR3 protein: ASSQSPRDRESYNEQF
J gene: TRBJ2-1; V gene: TRBV6-5; CDR3 protein: ASSYSGRGPYNEQF